Shown below are 7 T cell receptor beta chains from a single sample sequenced in a study of regulatory T cells in long-lasting Graves disease. Time point given: newly diagnosed GD, antithyroid drugs for less than 3 months. Making the TCR library involved RNA that had been extracted from PBMCs. The authors built TCR beta libraries using iRepertoire HTBI primers and Arm-PCR of CDR3 regions. One entry per CDR3 protein results from TCRdb running MiXCR on the multiplex PCR reads. This sample yields over 300,000 distinct CDR3 sequences, of which about 16% are seen a single time; about 24% belongs to the top ten. The material was peripheral blood mononuclear cells (PBMCs), obtained at new diagnosis, from a patient treated with antithyroid drugs. The receptors derive from a female donor with Graves disease.

This clonotype was found many times. The rearrangement links TRBV3-1 to TRBJ2-5; D gene unclear. The CDR3 contains 14 residues. CDR1 is LGHDT and CDR2 is YNNKEL in the germline V gene (reference sequence). Deletions cut 4 bases from V and 2 bases from J, with 11 bases between. The CDR3 DNA follows: TGTGCCAGCAGCCTACGGCGAGATCAAGAGACCCAGTACTTC. Its translation: CASSLRRDQETQYF.

The chain employs TRBV20-1 and TRBJ2-1, with 7 bases lining up with TRBD1. This CDR3 is built from 15 residues. Per germline, CDR1 DFQATT and CDR2 SNEGSKA (reference sequence). After removal of 5 bases from V and 3 bases from J, the junction contained 10 bases not matched to a gene. DNA of the CDR3: TGCAGTGCTGAAGCCGGGACAGACCTCTACAATGAGCAGTTCTTC. Translating gives CSAEAGTDLYNEQFF.

This chain connects TRBV29-1 to TRBJ2-1; a weak D match, TRBD1 (6 bases). Trimming removed 6 bases from V and 3 bases from J, with 24 bases in between. The CDR3 loop spans 17 amino acids. Germline CDR1 is SQVTM and CDR2 is ANQGSEA. The CDR3 bases are TGCAGCGTCTGGGGGCAGGGGCCCCAAATTATCTACAATGAGCAGTTCTTC. Translating gives CSVWGQGPQIIYNEQFF.

Many counts were recorded for this clonotype. This chain joins TRBV18 and TRBJ2-3; perhaps TRBD1 as D (5 bases). CDR1 is KGHSH and CDR2 is LQKENI in the germline V gene. This CDR3 is built from 14 residues. Trimming removed 0 bases from V and 9 bases from J, with 13 bases in between. The CDR3 nucleotides are TGTGCCAGCTCACCACCGTCGTTAAAGGGGACGCAGTATTTT. This translates into CASSPPSLKGTQYF.

This clonotype was detected ten times or more. This sequence joins TRBV20-1 and TRBJ2-7; 7 positions match TRBD1. The CDR3 covers 15 residues. In germline, CDR1 is DFQATT, CDR2 SNEGSKA (reference sequence). Trimming removed 3 bases from V and 3 bases from J; junction bases left unmatched: 11. The CDR3 sequence is CSARGQLYGGYEQYF. The CDR3 DNA reads as TGCAGTGCTAGGGGACAGCTCTATGGAGGCTACGAGCAGTACTTC.

The sample holds a few counts of this clonotype. J is TRBJ1-5 and V is TRBV19; D is ambiguous. Trimming stripped 0 bases from V and 4 bases from J, with 4 bases between. The germline V gene has CDR1 LNHDA and CDR2 SQIVND (reference sequence). This CDR3 has 13 amino acids. CDR3: CASSIEDNQPQHF. In DNA form, the CDR3 reads TGTGCCAGTAGTATAGAAGATAATCAGCCCCAGCATTTT.

This clonotype was counted many times. The rearrangement uses TRBV2 and TRBJ1-5; 7 nucleotides align to TRBD1. The CDR3 runs to 14 residues. The germline V gene has CDR1 SNHLY and CDR2 FYNNEI. Trimming took 7 bases from V and 4 from J; bases not matched to a gene: 7. CDR3 nucleotides: TGTGCCAGCAAGCCAGCAGGGGGAAATCAGCCCCAGCATTTT. It encodes CASKPAGGNQPQHF. The whole variable domain, filled in from reference TRBV2 and TRBJ1-5, reads EPEVTQTPSHQVTQMGQEVILRCVPISNHLYFYWYRQILGQKVEFLVSFYNNEISEKSEIFDDQFSVERPDGSNFTLKIRSTKLEDSAMYFCASKPAGGNQPQHFGDGTRLSIL.